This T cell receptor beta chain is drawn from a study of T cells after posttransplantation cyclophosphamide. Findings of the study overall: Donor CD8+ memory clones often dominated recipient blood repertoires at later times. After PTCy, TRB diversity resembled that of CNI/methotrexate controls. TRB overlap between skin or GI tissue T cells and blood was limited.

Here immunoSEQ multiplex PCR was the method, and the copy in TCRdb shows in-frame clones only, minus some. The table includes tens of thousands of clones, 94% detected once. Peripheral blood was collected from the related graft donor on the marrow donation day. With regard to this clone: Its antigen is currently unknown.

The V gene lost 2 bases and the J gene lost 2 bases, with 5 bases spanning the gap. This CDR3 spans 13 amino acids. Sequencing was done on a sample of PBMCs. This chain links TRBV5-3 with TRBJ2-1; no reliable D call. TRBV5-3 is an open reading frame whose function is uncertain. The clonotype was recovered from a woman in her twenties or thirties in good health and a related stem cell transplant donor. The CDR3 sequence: CARSFPTYNEQFF. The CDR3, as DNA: TGTGCCAGAAGCTTCCCCACCTACAATGAGCAGTTCTTC.